This T cell receptor (beta chain) was sequenced for a study of T-cell memory formation after mild COVID-19. Study-wide findings and caveats: The pre-infection memory compartment contained some responding clones, suggesting cross-reactive memory joined. Contracting CD4+ clones sat mainly in CM and EM; CD8+ in EMRA.

TCRdb processed the 5' RACE reads anew with MiXCR; each CDR3 protein has one entry. The sample contains just over 350,000 distinct CDR3 sequences, 14% of which appear only once. This clonotype has ten or more counts. Its matching antigen is unknown. The source material was PBMCs or a T cell subset sorted from them (not recorded which). The sequence was collected from a man aged 18 to 29 who had mild COVID-19 (a few samples of this study predate the infection). Cell type and time point are not known.

CDR3 DNA: TGCAGCGTTGAAAAGGGTAACACTGAAGCTTTCTTT. Translating gives CSVEKGNTEAFF. J is TRBJ1-1 and V is TRBV29-1, with D unclear. CDR1 and CDR2 (germline): SQVTM, ANQGSEA. The length of the CDR3 is 12 residues. Trimming removed 2 bases at V and 2 bases at J, with 6 bases between.